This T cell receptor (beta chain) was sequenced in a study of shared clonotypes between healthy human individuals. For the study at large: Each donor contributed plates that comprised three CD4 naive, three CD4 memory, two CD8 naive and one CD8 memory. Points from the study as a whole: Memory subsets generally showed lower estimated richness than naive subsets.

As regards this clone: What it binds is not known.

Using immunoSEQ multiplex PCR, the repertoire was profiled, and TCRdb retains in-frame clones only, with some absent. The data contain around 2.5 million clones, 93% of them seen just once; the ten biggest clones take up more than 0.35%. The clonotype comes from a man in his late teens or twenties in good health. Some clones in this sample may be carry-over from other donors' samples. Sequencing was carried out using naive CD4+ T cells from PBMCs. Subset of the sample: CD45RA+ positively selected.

CDR3 nucleotides: TGCGCCAGCAGCACAGGACAGGCCAGATCACCCCTCCACTTT. It specifies CASSTGQARSPLHF. The chain links TRBV5-1 to TRBJ1-6; TRBD1 agrees at 7 bases. The CDR3 contains 14 residues. The germline V gene encodes CDR1 SGHRS and CDR2 YFSETQ. V gave up 4 bases and J gave up 10 bases; unmatched junction bases: 8.